This TCR beta chain was captured by sequencing in a study of blood T cell repertoires in COVID-19. Germline CDR1 reads SGHTA; CDR2 reads FQGNSA. V lost 1 base, J lost 5 bases, and 11 bases lay in between. The CDR3 length is 14 residues. Followed longitudinally, the Seattle patients had been enrolled during active infection. This clone was found a few times. In the original workflow: It was from reference gene primer amplification that nucleated cell counts were estimated. The repertoire was sequenced with immunoSEQ multiplex PCR; TCRdb's copy has only in-frame clones and lacks some. The V and J calls and the clone size are those of that table, but D and trimming were determined from the DNA. The table records 300,000 to 350,000 clones, about nine tenths of them present only once.

The sequence was collected from a woman aged 30 to 39 with COVID-19, enrolled during active disease. Sequences were obtained from peripheral blood. V and J are TRBV7-2 and TRBJ2-5; TRBD1 is a possible D gene (5 bases). The CDR3 DNA reads TGTGCCAGCAGCTTAGGTGCAGGGCGGGAGACCCAGTACTTC. Translated: CASSLGAGRETQYF.